The 29 T cell receptor beta chains in this list originate from one sample, sequenced in a study of cytomegalovirus exposure and HLA in healthy donors. The PCR ran on 60 Vbeta and 13 Jbeta primers. Produced via immunoSEQ multiplex PCR; TCRdb's table is partial and in-frame only. The repertoire holds 100,000 to 150,000 clones, around 70% seen once, with 4% in the top ten. The source material was PBMCs. All receptors come from a man aged 40-55 years in good health and CMV-seropositive.

J is TRBJ2-3 and V is TRBV7-9; 7 bases fit TRBD1. Losses at the gene ends were 5 bases for V and 5 bases for J; bases not matched to a gene: 1. CDR3 length equals 12 residues. Germline V gene data show CDR1 as SEHNR and CDR2 as FQNEAQ (reference sequence). The CDR3, as DNA: TGTGCCAGCAGCCGACAGGGAGATACGCAGTATTTT. Encoded protein: CASSRQGDTQYF.

The rearrangement uses TRBV6-6 and TRBJ1-2; 7 bases map to TRBD1. The germline V gene has CDR1 MNHNY and CDR2 SVGAGI (reference sequence). The CDR3 length is 14 residues. Losses at the gene ends were 4 bases for V and 4 bases for J; bases not matched to a gene: 6. CDR3 nucleotide sequence: TGTGCCAGCAGTTCCTCCCGGGACAGCTATGGCTACACCTTC. It encodes CASSSSRDSYGYTF.

V usage is TRBV6-6 and J usage is TRBJ1-2; D is unclear. The CDR3 consists of 14 residues. The germline V gene encodes CDR1 MNHNY and CDR2 SVGAGI (reference sequence). With 2 bases removed from V and 7 bases from J, the gap between germline ends came to 14 bases. In DNA form, the CDR3 reads TGTGCCAGCAGTTACGCGAATCATAGAGGTGGCTACACCTTC. Its translation: CASSYANHRGGYTF.

This clone was observed a few times. The chain has TRBV28 and TRBJ1-5, with TRBD1 matching 8 bases. Trimming removed 6 bases from V and 0 bases from J; junction bases left unmatched: 4. CDR3 size: 15 residues. In germline, CDR1 is MDHEN, CDR2 SYDVKM. The CDR3, as DNA: TGTGCCAGCAGCCGGACAGGGAGTAGCAATCAGCCCCAGCATTTT. Translated: CASSRTGSSNQPQHF.

This clone has more than one count but fewer than ten. This sequence joins TRBV19 and TRBJ1-5; 9 nucleotides agree with TRBD1. Germline trimming cut 1 base from V and 5 bases from J; bases unmatched to any gene: 6. This CDR3 contains 16 residues. From germline, CDR1 is LNHDA and CDR2 SQIVND (reference sequence). The CDR3 loop is CASSIGPGQGHQPQHF. The CDR3 nucleotides read TGTGCCAGTAGTATAGGGCCGGGACAGGGTCATCAGCCCCAGCATTTT. The variable domain in full, with the rest retrieved from reference TRBV19 and TRBJ1-5, is DGGITQSPKYLFRKEGQNVTLSCEQNLNHDAMYWYRQDPGQGLRLIYYSQIVNDFQKGDIAEGYSVSREKKESFPLTVTSAQKNPTAFYLCASSIGPGQGHQPQHFGDGTRLSIL.

This chain joins TRBV27 and TRBJ1-2; 8 bases align to TRBD1. Per the germline V gene, CDR1 is MNHEY and CDR2 is SMNVEV (reference sequence). V shed 5 bases, J shed 4 bases, and the junction held 9 bases outside the gene matches. CDR3 length: 15 amino acids. The DNA for the CDR3 is TGTGCCAGCAGTCTCCACGGACAGGGTTTCTATGGCTACACCTTC. It yields the protein CASSLHGQGFYGYTF.

This clone was recorded a few times. J is TRBJ2-2 and V is TRBV28; 9 bases are a match to TRBD1. J was trimmed by 5 bases and V by 6 bases; bases with no gene match: 7. The length of the CDR3 is 15 residues. Germline V CDR1 and CDR2: MDHEN, SYDVKM. CDR3 DNA: TGTGCCAGCAGCTCCGGGACAGGGAGGACCGGGGAGCTGTTTTTT. Translated, it gives CASSSGTGRTGELFF.

The rearrangement joins TRBV6-5 to TRBJ1-2, with D uncertain. This CDR3 has 16 amino acids. Between the trimmed V and J ends, which lost 0 bases and 0 bases, there was a span of 11 bases. Germline-derived CDR1 and CDR2 are MNHEY and SVGAGI. The CDR3 coding sequence is TGTGCCAGCAGTTACTCTCCGGCCGACTCTAACTATGGCTACACCTTC. As protein: CASSYSPADSNYGYTF.

This clone has only a few counts. A read error may produce the germline difference seen at one junction end. The genes are TRBV7-7 and TRBJ2-5, with D perhaps TRBD1 (5 bases). The CDR3 spans 14 residues. Germline values: CDR1 SSHAT, CDR2 FNYEAQ (reference sequence). The CDR3: CASSLSGAGWTQYF. CDR3 in DNA: TGTGCTAGCAGCTTATCTGGCGCAGGGTGGACCCAGTACTTC.

This chain links TRBV28 with TRBJ1-2; 8 bases agree with TRBD1. This CDR3 has 15 amino acids. V shed 3 bases, J shed 4 bases, and the junction held 7 bases outside the gene matches. CDR1 is MDHEN, CDR2 SYDVKM, per germline. In DNA form, the CDR3 reads TGTGCCAGCAGTTTGGACAGGGAATCTAGCTATGGCTACACCTTC. Encoded protein: CASSLDRESSYGYTF.

V is TRBV28 and J is TRBJ2-5; possibly TRBD2 for D (6 bases). Trimming removed 3 bases from V and 4 bases from J, with 15 bases in between. The V gene's germline CDR1 is MDHEN and CDR2 SYDVKM. CDR3 size: 15 residues. CDR3 residues: CASSFRRGRGETQYF. The CDR3 DNA reads TGTGCCAGCAGTTTTAGGAGGGGAAGGGGAGAGACCCAGTACTTC.

The chain uses TRBV4-3 and TRBJ2-6; 7 bases align to TRBD1. The germline gives CDR1 LGHNA, CDR2 YSLEER. The CDR3 has 16 amino acids. The V gene end was trimmed by 0 bases and the J gene end by 2 bases; junction bases not matched to a gene: 1. The CDR3 here is CASSQDTGAGANVLTF. The CDR3 DNA follows: TGCGCCAGCAGCCAAGATACAGGGGCTGGGGCCAACGTCCTGACTTTC.

This clone occurred once. This chain uses TRBV11-2 with TRBJ1-4; 8 bases map to TRBD1. V dropped 5 bases and J dropped 3; count of bases not matched to a gene: 5. The CDR3 spans 15 residues. Germline CDR1 and CDR2: SGHAT and FQNNGV. The DNA of the CDR3 is TGTGCCAGCAGCCCCCAGGGGGCGGCTAATGAAAAACTGTTTTTT. Translating gives CASSPQGAANEKLFF.

V and J are TRBV10-3 and TRBJ1-1, with 7 bases fitting TRBD1. With 4 bases clipped from V and 7 bases from J, the junction kept 6 bases outside the gene matches. Germline values: CDR1 ENHRY, CDR2 SYGVKD. The CDR3 has 13 amino acids. The CDR3 is CAISARQGVEAFF. The CDR3 DNA reads TGTGCCATCAGTGCCCGTCAGGGGGTTGAAGCTTTCTTT.

The CDR3 loop reads CASSPKGGTRHNEQFF. CDR3 sequence (DNA): TGTGCCAGCAGCCCCAAAGGCGGGACTAGGCACAATGAGCAGTTCTTC. The chain carries TRBV11-1 and TRBJ2-1; 8 bases match TRBD2. The CDR3 spans 16 residues. V lost 5 bases to trimming and J lost 5 bases; unmatched junction nucleotides: 11. Per the germline V gene, CDR1 is SGHAT and CDR2 is FQDESV (reference sequence).

This sequence joins TRBV5-1 and TRBJ2-3; D is ambiguous. The length of the CDR3 is 14 residues. The V gene lost 4 bases and the J gene lost 6 bases, with 15 bases spanning the gap. The germline V gene has CDR1 SGHRS and CDR2 YFSETQ. The CDR3, as DNA: TGCGCCAGCAGCCCCGGTGGGCCGCTCGATACGCAGTATTTT. Protein sequence: CASSPGGPLDTQYF.

The rearrangement joins TRBV30 to TRBJ2-3; 8 nucleotides agree with TRBD1. CDR3 length: 13 amino acids. Germline lookup yields CDR1 GTSNPN and CDR2 SVGIG (reference sequence). The V gene end was trimmed by 4 bases and the J gene end by 5 bases; junction bases not matched to a gene: 5. The CDR3 reads CAWTQGAGDTQYF. CDR3 coding DNA: TGTGCCTGGACCCAGGGGGCGGGAGATACGCAGTATTTT. The variable domain in full, with the rest retrieved from reference TRBV30 and TRBJ2-3, is SQTIHQWPATLVQPVGSPLSLECTVEGTSNPNLYWYRQAAGRGLQLLFYSVGIGQISSEVPQNLSASRPQDRQFILSSKKLLLSDSGFYLCAWTQGAGDTQYFGPGTRLTVL.

The V gene is TRBV6-1, the J gene TRBJ2-7, with 10 positions matching TRBD1. The CDR3 is 15 amino acids. Trimming took 3 bases from V and 1 from J; bases not matched to a gene: 3. Germline lookup yields CDR1 MNHNS and CDR2 SASEGT. In DNA, the CDR3 is TGTGCCAGCAGTGAGGACAGGGGGGATTCCTACGAGCAGTACTTC. Protein: CASSEDRGDSYEQYF.

The gene calls are TRBV11-3 and TRBJ2-2, with 7 nucleotides matching TRBD1. V was clipped by 1 base and J by 1 base; unmatched bases: 0. CDR3 length: 15 residues. The germline CDR1 and CDR2 sequences are SGHNT and YENEEA. CDR3 amino acids: CASSLGQGNTGELFF. The CDR3 coding sequence is TGTGCCAGCAGCTTAGGACAGGGGAACACCGGGGAGCTGTTTTTT.

This clone has a handful of counts. The rearrangement joins TRBV6-1 to TRBJ2-5; tentative D call: TRBD1 (6 bases). Trimming shortened V by 7 bases and J by 1 base, and 16 bases separated the two germline ends. The CDR3 is 15 amino acids. Germline CDR1 and CDR2: MNHNS and SASEGT. The CDR3 region is CASISVGQTQETQYF. CDR3 bases: TGTGCCAGCATCTCGGTGGGACAAACCCAAGAGACCCAGTACTTC.

V usage is TRBV9 and J usage is TRBJ1-6; weak D call: TRBD1 (6 bases). Germline CDR1 is SGDLS and CDR2 is YYNGEE. The ends were cut back, 1 base at V and 16 bases at J, with 15 bases in the middle. CDR3 length: 13 amino acids. The chain's CDR3 is CASSVSQQGMLHF. Written as DNA, the CDR3 is TGTGCCAGCAGCGTAAGTCAACAGGGAATGCTCCACTTT. The full variable domain, rest sourced from reference TRBV9 and TRBJ1-6, is DSGVTQTPKHLITATGQRVTLRCSPRSGDLSVYWYQQSLDQGLQFLIQYYNGEERAKGNILERFSAQQFPDLHSELNLSSLELGDSALYFCASSVSQQGMLHFGNGTRLTVT.

The chain uses TRBV28 and TRBJ2-2; 7 bases fit TRBD2. Trimming removed 5 bases from V and 1 base from J; junction bases left unmatched: 4. CDR3 length: 15 residues. CDR1 and CDR2 from the germline V gene are MDHEN and SYDVKM. CDR3 nucleotides: TGTGCCAGCAGTGACCTAGCGGTGAACACCGGGGAGCTGTTTTTT. It yields the protein CASSDLAVNTGELFF.

V usage is TRBV27 and J usage is TRBJ2-3; 10 nucleotides match TRBD1. The germline gives CDR1 MNHEY, CDR2 SMNVEV (reference sequence). The CDR3 extends over 13 amino acids. Losses at the gene ends were 7 bases for V and 3 bases for J; bases not matched to a gene: 1. CDR3 nucleotide sequence: TGTGCCAGCACGGGACAGGGGACAGATACGCAGTATTTT. It translates to CASTGQGTDTQYF.

This rearrangement joins TRBV4-3 to TRBJ1-1, with 7 bases that match TRBD1. The CDR3 length is 18 residues. After removal of 3 bases from V and 1 base from J, the junction contained 14 bases not matched to a gene. Germline CDR1 LGHNA, CDR2 YSLEER. As DNA, the CDR3 is TGCGCCAGCAGCCAGTGGGAGGAGACAGGGTGGGAGAACACTGAAGCTTTCTTT. It translates to CASSQWEETGWENTEAFF.

This sequence joins TRBV28 and TRBJ2-1, with a possible D match to TRBD2 (7 bases). Germline V gene lookup returns CDR1 MDHEN and CDR2 SYDVKM. Trimming pared 2 bases from V and 0 bases from J, leaving 14 bases between. The CDR3 loop spans 17 amino acids. For the CDR3, the DNA is TGTGCCAGCAGTTTAGCGGGGGCGTCGAGCTCCTACAATGAGCAGTTCTTC. Its translation is CASSLAGASSSYNEQFF. Based on the CDR3 plus reference TRBV28 and TRBJ2-1, the full variable domain is DVKVTQSSRYLVKRTGEKVFLECVQDMDHENMFWYRQDPGLGLRLIYFSYDVKMKEKGDIPEGYSVSREKKERFSLILESASTNQTSMYLCASSLAGASSSYNEQFFGPGTRLTVL.

Comment on this clone: One end of the junction varies from germline; a read error may be responsible. CDR3 in amino acids: CASSLILAGVGEQFF. The CDR3 bases are TGTGCTAGCAGCTTAATCCTAGCGGGAGTGGGTGAGCAGTTCTTC. The genes are TRBV7-7 and TRBJ2-1; 10 bases are a match to TRBD2. Germline V gene sequence: CDR1 SSHAT, CDR2 FNYEAQ (reference sequence). The CDR3 runs to 15 residues.

The chain carries TRBV14 and TRBJ1-1; 8 nucleotides align to TRBD1. Germline CDR1 is SGHDN and CDR2 is FVKESK. The CDR3 totals 14 residues. The junction had 8 bases not matched to a gene; V was cut back by 6 bases and J by 5 bases. The CDR3 loop is CASSLHTGGTEAFF. CDR3 coding DNA: TGTGCCAGCAGTCTACATACAGGGGGGACTGAAGCTTTCTTT.

This clone was seen just once. This sequence joins TRBV7-2 and TRBJ1-1; possible D gene TRBD1, 5 bases. Trimming shortened V by 5 bases and J by 11 bases, and 12 bases separated the two germline ends. This CDR3 is 11 amino acids long. In germline, CDR1 is SGHTA, CDR2 FQGNSA. The chain's CDR3 is CASSERNRAFF. CDR3 nucleotide sequence: TGTGCCAGCAGCGAACGAAACAGGGCTTTCTTT.

The V and J genes are TRBV27 and TRBJ2-7; 11 bases fit TRBD2. The CDR3 length is 16 residues. The trim removed 5 bases at V and 2 bases at J, leaving 8 bases unmatched. Germline CDR1 and CDR2: MNHEY and SMNVEV (reference sequence). In nucleotides, the CDR3 is TGTGCCAGCAGTCGCCTGACTAGCGGGAACCCCTACGAGCAGTACTTC. Amino acids: CASSRLTSGNPYEQYF.